The 5 T cell receptor beta chains reported below all come from one sample, sequenced in a study of shared clonotypes between healthy human individuals. Positive CCR7 selection of CD45RO-negative cells yielded the naive CD8 cells, and terminally differentiated effector memory CD45RA+ cells were excluded. The repertoire was sequenced with immunoSEQ multiplex PCR; TCRdb's copy has only in-frame clones and lacks some. The table lists around 2,000,000 clones, 85% to 95% of them singletons. Material: naive CD8+ T cells sorted from blood. Receptors originate from a man aged 18 to 29 in good health.

The J gene is TRBJ1-1, the V gene TRBV18; 9 positions match TRBD1. Germline trimming cut 3 bases from V and 3 bases from J; bases unmatched to any gene: 5. Germline V gives CDR1 KGHSH, CDR2 LQKENI. The CDR3 is 15 amino acids. The CDR3 coding sequence is TGTGCCAGCTCACCGGGACAGGGAAGAGACACTGAAGCTTTCTTT. It codes for CASSPGQGRDTEAFF.

The V call is TRBV9, the J call TRBJ1-2; no reliable D call. Germline V gene data show CDR1 as SGDLS and CDR2 as YYNGEE. V was cut by 0 bases and J by 1 base, with 16 bases left in between. CDR3 length: 17 amino acids. The CDR3 spells CASSVGSAQPVNYGYTF. As DNA, the CDR3 is TGTGCCAGCAGCGTAGGATCGGCACAGCCCGTTAACTATGGCTACACCTTC. Full variable domain (missing parts from reference TRBV9 and TRBJ1-2): DSGVTQTPKHLITATGQRVTLRCSPRSGDLSVYWYQQSLDQGLQFLIQYYNGEERAKGNILERFSAQQFPDLHSELNLSSLELGDSALYFCASSVGSAQPVNYGYTFGSGTRLTVV.

This clone was picked up a small number of times. This same CDR3 is encoded by further DNA sequences in the sample. The V call is TRBV4-1, the J call TRBJ1-1; D is ambiguous. The CDR3 is made up of 13 amino acids. V lost 2 bases to trimming and J lost 1 base, with 5 bases between them. Germline loops: CDR1 MGHRA, CDR2 YSYEKL. The DNA of the CDR3 is TGCGCCAGCAGCCAAACAGCGAACACTGAAGCTTTCTTT. It codes for CASSQTANTEAFF.

This chain connects TRBV7-8 to TRBJ2-5, with D possibly being TRBD1 or TRBD2 (5 bases each). The CDR3 has 14 amino acids. Trimming cost V 8 bases and J 4 bases, with 17 bases left between them. Germline V gene lookup returns CDR1 SGHVS and CDR2 FQNEAQ. This CDR3 is CASYPPGTLETQYF. In DNA, the CDR3 is TGTGCCAGCTACCCGCCCGGGACCTTAGAGACCCAGTACTTC.

The rearrangement links TRBV6-5 to TRBJ2-7; D may be TRBD2 (7 bases). Germline values: CDR1 MNHEY, CDR2 SVGAGI. This CDR3 spans 16 amino acids. V lost 0 bases and J lost 3, with 15 bases in between. DNA of the CDR3: TGTGCCAGCAGTTACTCCGCGGGGGAGGGGGTCTACGAGCAGTACTTC. Translated, it gives CASSYSAGEGVYEQYF.